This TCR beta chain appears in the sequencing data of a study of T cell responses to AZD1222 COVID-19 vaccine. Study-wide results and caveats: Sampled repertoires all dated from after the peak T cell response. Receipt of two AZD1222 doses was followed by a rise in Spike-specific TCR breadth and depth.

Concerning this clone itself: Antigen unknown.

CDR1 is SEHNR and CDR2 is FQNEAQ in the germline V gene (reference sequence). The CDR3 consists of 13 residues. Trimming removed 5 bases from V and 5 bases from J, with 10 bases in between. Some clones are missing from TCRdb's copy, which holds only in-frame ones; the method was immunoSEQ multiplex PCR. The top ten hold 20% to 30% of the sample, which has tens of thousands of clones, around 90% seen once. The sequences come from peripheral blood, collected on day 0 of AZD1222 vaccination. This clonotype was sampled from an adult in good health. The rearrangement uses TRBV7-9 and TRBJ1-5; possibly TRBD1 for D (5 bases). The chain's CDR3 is CASSLTGDQPQHF. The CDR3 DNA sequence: TGTGCCAGCAGCCTTACGGGGGATCAGCCCCAGCATTTT.